Below are 20 T cell receptor beta chains sequenced from a single sample in a study of graft-versus-host responses after intestinal transplantation. No antigens are known for them. Sequenced by immunoSEQ multiplex PCR; TCRdb stores in-frame clones only, minus some. The sample holds 140,000 or so clones, about 90% seen once. The sample consisted of unstimulated CD4+ T cells sorted from spleen or lymph node cells, taken before intestinal transplant. These TCRs come from a human donor who received an intestinal transplant.

This chain connects TRBV7-3 to TRBJ1-2, with D possibly matching TRBD1 (5 bases). Germline V gene data show CDR1 as SGHTA and CDR2 as FQGTGA. V lost 1 base and J 2 bases, leaving 11 bases between the germline ends. There are 15 residues in the CDR3. Here the CDR3 reads CASSLIRDPNYGYTF. CDR3 DNA sequence: TGTGCCAGCAGCTTAATACGGGACCCGAACTATGGCTACACCTTC.

The chain carries TRBV5-6 and TRBJ1-5; 7 bases agree with TRBD1. Per the germline V gene, CDR1 is SGHDT and CDR2 is YYEEEE. The CDR3 contains 14 residues. The V gene end was trimmed by 4 bases and the J gene end by 5 bases; junction bases not matched to a gene: 6. This chain's CDR3 is CASSATGDDQPQHF. The CDR3 DNA is TGTGCCAGCAGCGCCACAGGGGATGATCAGCCCCAGCATTTT.

V is TRBV4-2 and J is TRBJ2-1, with TRBD2 matching 9 bases. From germline, CDR1 is LGHNA and CDR2 YNFKEQ. The CDR3 is 17 amino acids. The ends lost 1 base at V and 6 bases at J; junction bases unmatched: 10. The CDR3 nucleotides are TGTGCCAGCAGCCAAGGCGGGGGGGCTCTCCCCGTCAATGAGCAGTTCTTC. Translating gives CASSQGGGALPVNEQFF.

The chain employs TRBV29-1 and TRBJ1-2, with D perhaps matching TRBD1 (5 bases). Trimming removed 3 bases from V and 4 bases from J, with 12 bases in between. Germline V gene data show CDR1 as SQVTM and CDR2 as ANQGSEA. There are 13 residues in the CDR3. CDR3 coding DNA: TGCAGCGTTGATCGGGGGGGTACCTATGGCTACACCTTC. Its protein is CSVDRGGTYGYTF. Using reference TRBV29-1 and TRBJ1-2 for the parts outside the CDR3, the full variable domain is SAVISQKPSRDICQRGTSLTIQCQVDSQVTMMFWYRQQPGQSLTLIATANQGSEATYESGFVIDKFPISRPNLTFSTLTVSNMSPEDSSIYLCSVDRGGTYGYTFGSGTRLTVV.

The V call is TRBV6-5, the J call TRBJ2-6; no reliable D call. Trimming pared 6 bases from V and 2 bases from J, leaving 8 bases between. Per the germline V gene, CDR1 is MNHEY and CDR2 is SVGAGI. The CDR3 length is 14 residues. As DNA, the CDR3 is TGTGCCAGCAGGGAGCCGACTGGGGCCAACGTCCTGACTTTC. Encoded protein: CASREPTGANVLTF.

The rearrangement uses TRBV9 and TRBJ2-2; perhaps TRBD1 as D (6 bases). Germline V gene lookup returns CDR1 SGDLS and CDR2 YYNGEE. The CDR3 runs to 15 residues. Trimming took off 0 bases at V and 5 bases at J, with 11 bases between the two ends. The CDR3 DNA follows: TGTGCCAGCAGCGTAGACAGGGCTGGGACCGGGGAGCTGTTTTTT. It specifies CASSVDRAGTGELFF.

The rearrangement uses TRBV5-1 and TRBJ2-7; D possibly matches TRBD1 or TRBD2 (5 bases each). V was shortened by 1 base and J by 6 bases, with 17 bases between the two germline ends. The CDR3 runs 15 residues. Germline V gene lookup returns CDR1 SGHRS and CDR2 YFSETQ. DNA of the CDR3: TGCGCCAGCAGCTTGCCACGGGACGCCCCTCCCGAGCAGTACTTC. It yields the protein CASSLPRDAPPEQYF. Drawing the rest from reference TRBV5-1 and TRBJ2-7, the complete variable domain is KAGVTQTPRYLIKTRGQQVTLSCSPISGHRSVSWYQQTPGQGLQFLFEYFSETQRNKGNFPGRFSGRQFSNSRSEMNVSTLELGDSALYLCASSLPRDAPPEQYFGPGTRLTVT.

J is TRBJ2-1 and V is TRBV27; 9 bases line up with TRBD2. Germline trimming cut 3 bases from V and 6 bases from J; bases unmatched to any gene: 6. Germline loops: CDR1 MNHEY, CDR2 SMNVEV (reference sequence). CDR3 length: 15 amino acids. DNA of the CDR3: TGTGCCAGCAGTTTTGTTCCTAGCGGGGTCAATGAGCAGTTCTTC. Translating it yields CASSFVPSGVNEQFF.

Concerning this clone itself: Because the CDR3 is missing its conserved closing phenylalanine or tryptophan, this is likely a read error. The DNA is left out, because the CDR3 cannot be placed on it with certainty; the CDR3 is given as TCRdb lists it. The V gene is TRBV28, the J gene TRBJ1-5. Germline-derived CDR1 and CDR2 are MDHEN and SYDVKM. The CDR3 length is 12 residues, termini included. The CDR3 loop reads CASSLVGTGLYY.

The chain links TRBV5-1 to TRBJ2-3; 7 bases match TRBD2. V trimming: 1 base; J trimming: 4 bases; junction bases outside the gene matches: 6. Germline V gene sequence: CDR1 SGHRS, CDR2 YFSETQ. The CDR3 has 15 amino acids. CDR3 sequence: CASSLLAASPDTQYF. The CDR3 DNA sequence: TGCGCCAGCAGCTTGCTAGCGGCAAGTCCAGATACGCAGTATTTT.

The gene calls are TRBV6-4 and TRBJ2-3; 8 bases are a match to TRBD1. With V trimmed by 7 bases and J by 3 bases, 15 bases remained unmatched. Germline V CDR1 and CDR2: MRHNA, SNTAGT. This CDR3 comprises 17 residues. CDR3: CASTTIPTGGGTDTQYF. DNA of the CDR3: TGTGCCAGCACTACGATCCCTACAGGGGGAGGAACAGATACGCAGTATTTT.

CDR3 loop: CASRSQGGNYEQYF. DNA of the CDR3: TGTGCCAGCAGAAGCCAAGGGGGTAATTACGAGCAGTACTTC. This chain uses TRBV5-4 with TRBJ2-7; possible D gene TRBD1, 6 bases. Trimming left V 5 bases short and J 4 bases short, with 16 bases between. This CDR3 region has 14 residues. Per the germline V gene, CDR1 is SGHNT and CDR2 is YYREEE (reference sequence).

The V gene is TRBV4-1, the J gene TRBJ2-1, with 7 nucleotides matching TRBD2. Germline V lookup: CDR1 MGHRA, CDR2 YSYEKL. The CDR3 runs 16 residues. V lost 0 bases and J lost 3; bases outside the gene matches: 5. DNA for the CDR3: TGCGCCAGCAGCCAAGATCAAGCGGGAAGCTACAATGAGCAGTTCTTC. This gives the protein CASSQDQAGSYNEQFF.

Comment on this clone: The junction and the germline gene differ at one end; a read error may be behind it. CDR3 DNA: TGTGCTAGCAGCCCGATAGGGGTACTAGAGACCCAGTACTTC. The encoded protein is CASSPIGVLETQYF. The chain recombines TRBV7-7 with TRBJ2-5, with D perhaps TRBD1 (5 bases). This CDR3 is 14 amino acids long. The germline V gene has CDR1 SSHAT and CDR2 FNYEAQ (reference sequence).

CDR3: CASSVDDDRGDYEQYF. CDR3 sequence (DNA): TGTGCCAGCAGCGTAGATGATGACAGGGGGGACTACGAGCAGTACTTC. This rearrangement joins TRBV9 to TRBJ2-5, with TRBD1 matching 9 bases. The closer fit of TRBJ2-7 to the DNA end suggests the J call may be wrong. The V gene's germline CDR1 is SGDLS and CDR2 YYNGEE. This CDR3 has 16 residues.

The chain carries TRBV4-1 and TRBJ2-1; TRBD2 matches at 11 bases. The CDR3 consists of 17 residues. Losses at the gene ends were 1 base for V and 8 bases for J; bases not matched to a gene: 10. Germline V lookup: CDR1 MGHRA, CDR2 YSYEKL. CDR3 DNA: TGCGCCAGCAGCCAAGTAAGGATCCTAGCGGGAGGTGATGAGCAGTTCTTC. This codes for CASSQVRILAGGDEQFF.

This rearrangement joins TRBV7-8 to TRBJ1-5, with D unclear. The CDR3 sequence is 14 residues long. Germline V gene sequence: CDR1 SGHVS, CDR2 FQNEAQ. V lost 1 base to trimming and J lost 4 bases, with 8 bases between them. CDR3 sequence reads: CASSLGTRNQPQHF. The CDR3 nucleotides are TGTGCCAGCAGCTTAGGAACACGAAATCAGCCCCAGCATTTT.

In this sample, this clone turned up once. The V and J genes are TRBV18 and TRBJ2-2, with D uncertain. V shed 1 base and J shed 4 bases, with 7 bases lying between them. Germline CDR1 KGHSH, CDR2 LQKENI. CDR3 length equals 14 residues. CDR3 sequence: CASSPLSPTGELFF. The CDR3 region has the DNA TGTGCCAGCTCACCACTTAGCCCCACCGGGGAGCTGTTTTTT.

This rearrangement joins TRBV10-3 to TRBJ2-7; 7 positions agree with TRBD2. V shed 4 bases, J shed 0 bases, and the junction held 6 bases outside the gene matches. Looked up from germline, CDR1 is ENHRY and CDR2 is SYGVKD. This CDR3 region has 15 residues. The CDR3 DNA reads TGTGCCATCAGTGTAGCCCGACTAGCCTCCTACGAGCAGTACTTC. Its translation is CAISVARLASYEQYF.

This chain links TRBV5-4 with TRBJ2-7, with D perhaps assigned TRBD1 or TRBD2 (5 bases each). Trimming cost V 7 bases and J 6 bases, with 17 bases left between them. Germline V lookup: CDR1 SGHNT, CDR2 YYREEE (reference sequence). The CDR3 spans 13 residues. This CDR3 reads CASAFGASREQYF. The CDR3 DNA is TGTGCCAGCGCGTTCGGGGCGAGCCGCGAGCAGTACTTC.